The 10 T cell receptor beta chains listed next were all sequenced from one sample in a study of beta chain features in type 1 diabetes. Sequencing targeted expressed TCRB transcripts, as all isolated RNA had been reverse transcribed. The data were produced by immunoSEQ multiplex PCR, yet TCRdb's version contains in-frame clones alone and is incomplete. The repertoire consists of 300,000 to 350,000 clones, with 6.5% to 10% occurring once and the leading ten covering less than 0.5%. The sample comprised central memory CD4+ T cells from blood. The receptors come from a woman under 30 in good health.

This clone was counted between two and nine times. The chain couples TRBV10-1 to TRBJ2-5; 7 bases are a match to TRBD1. Germline V gives CDR1 WNHNN, CDR2 SYGVQD (reference sequence). The V gene end was trimmed by 3 bases and the J gene end by 3 bases; junction bases not matched to a gene: 4. The CDR3 has 14 amino acids. CDR3 loop: CASSDRTGEETQYF. CDR3 in DNA: TGCGCCAGCAGTGATCGGACAGGCGAAGAGACCCAGTACTTC.

This clone was seen a few times. The same CDR3 can be traced to other DNA sequences in this sample. The rearrangement joins TRBV4-3 to TRBJ2-3; 7 bases line up with TRBD2. The CDR3 loop spans 15 amino acids. Germline CDR1 is LGHNA and CDR2 is YSLEER. The J segment lost 3 bases and the V segment lost 0 bases, leaving 3 bases of the junction unmatched. DNA of the CDR3: TGCGCCAGCAGCCAAGAGGCTAGCGGAACAGATACGCAGTATTTT. Amino acid sequence: CASSQEASGTDTQYF.

This clone was detected many times. This chain uses TRBV18 with TRBJ1-1; D is unresolved. Looked up from germline, CDR1 is KGHSH and CDR2 is LQKENI. Trimming cost V 1 base and J 1 base, with 7 bases left between them. The CDR3 contains 14 residues. CDR3 sequence reads: CASSPQPENTEAFF. The CDR3 region has the DNA TGTGCCAGCTCACCACAGCCGGAGAACACTGAAGCTTTCTTT.

This clone has just a few counts. The V gene is TRBV7-2, the J gene TRBJ2-3, with D tentatively TRBD1 or TRBD2 (5 bases each). The V end lost 4 bases, the J end lost 6 bases, and 14 bases lay between the germline ends. The CDR3 extends over 14 amino acids. Germline CDR1 SGHTA, CDR2 FQGNSA. The CDR3 sequence is CASSSRDHADTQYF. CDR3 nucleotide sequence: TGTGCCAGCAGCTCAAGGGACCACGCTGATACGCAGTATTTT.

Only a few counts were recorded for this clone. In DNA form, the CDR3 reads TGTGCCAGCAGCTTAGGTTGGGTCGCTGAGCAGTTCTTC. Translating it yields CASSLGWVAEQFF. The chain carries TRBV7-2 and TRBJ2-1; D is undetermined. CDR3 length: 13 residues. CDR1 is SGHTA and CDR2 is FQGNSA in the germline V gene. Trimming stripped 1 base from V and 9 bases from J, with 10 bases between.

CDR3 nucleotide sequence: TGCGCCAGCAGCCAAACGGGGGCGGGAAAACTGTTTTTT. Translated, it gives CASSQTGAGKLFF. J is TRBJ1-4 and V is TRBV4-3, with D perhaps TRBD1 (6 bases). With 2 bases removed from V and 10 bases from J, the gap between germline ends came to 11 bases. Germline CDR1 reads LGHNA; CDR2 reads YSLEER. The CDR3 runs 13 residues.

This clone has a handful of counts. Given a much more abundant clone one base away, this may be a read error. The gene calls are TRBV6-5 and TRBJ2-7; the D is unclear. Trimming took off 3 bases at V and 4 bases at J, with 1 base between the two ends. This CDR3 is built from 10 residues. Germline CDR1 MNHEY, CDR2 SVGAGI. CDR3 bases: TGTGCCAGCAGTTATTACGAGCAGTACTTC. Translation: CASSYYEQYF.

This clone was seen more than once but under ten times. The rearrangement links TRBV28 to TRBJ2-7; 8 bases align to TRBD2. CDR3 size: 14 residues. With 6 bases clipped from V and 3 bases from J, the junction kept 7 bases outside the gene matches. CDR1 and CDR2 from the germline V gene are MDHEN and SYDVKM. The CDR3 DNA reads as TGTGCCAGCAGCTTACAGCGGGGGTACTACGAGCAGTACTTC. Translation: CASSLQRGYYEQYF.

In this sample, this clone turned up a few times. The V gene is TRBV6-6, the J gene TRBJ2-1; unclear D gene. The V gene's germline CDR1 is MNHNY and CDR2 SVGAGI (reference sequence). Trimming took 2 bases from V and 9 from J, leaving 5 bases between them. There are 11 residues in the CDR3. The DNA for the CDR3 is TGTGCCAGCAGTTACCAGGCTGAGCAGTTCTTC. This codes for CASSYQAEQFF.

The gene calls are TRBV28 and TRBJ1-2; the match to TRBD1 covers 7 bases. The junction had 8 bases not matched to a gene; V was cut back by 7 bases and J by 6 bases. The CDR3 is 13 amino acids. The germline V gene encodes CDR1 MDHEN and CDR2 SYDVKM. CDR3: CASTQGGQHGYTF. The CDR3 DNA is TGTGCCAGCACCCAGGGGGGCCAACATGGCTACACCTTC.